This TCR beta chain was retrieved from a study of shared clonotypes between healthy human individuals. Study background: Per donor, CD8 memory used one plate, CD8 naive used two, CD4 memory used three and CD4 naive used three.

From CD4+ cells came CD45RA+ naive and CD45RA-negative memory subsets. Sequencing used immunoSEQ multiplex PCR; TCRdb keeps in-frame clones, though not all of them. The top ten clones hold around 0.4% of a sample with 2 million to 2.5 million clones, under 95% of them seen once. The material sequenced was naive CD4+ T cells from PBMCs. Subset of the sample: CD45RA+ positively selected. The TCR sequence derives from a man between 18 and 29 years old in good health. Some clones in this sample may be carry-over from other donors' samples.

CDR3 bases: TGTGCCAGCAGCTTAGTTGGGACAGGGCGCCAAGAGACCCAGTACTTC. Residues: CASSLVGTGRQETQYF. The J gene is TRBJ2-5, the V gene TRBV7-8, with TRBD1 matching 9 bases. Germline CDR1 reads SGHVS; CDR2 reads FQNEAQ. There are 16 residues in the CDR3. The V gene end was trimmed by 1 base and the J gene end by 1 base; junction bases not matched to a gene: 4.